This T cell receptor beta chain derives from a study of blood T cell repertoires in COVID-19. Only in-frame clones appear in the TCRdb table, and some are missing; sequencing was by immunoSEQ multiplex PCR. The sample holds about 300,000 clones, roughly 90% seen once. V dropped 0 bases and J dropped 7 bases, with 12 bases sitting between them. There are 14 residues in the CDR3. The germline CDR1 and CDR2 sequences are LGHNA and YSLEER. Sample: PBMCs or T cells enriched from blood (not recorded which). The V call is TRBV4-3, the J call TRBJ1-2; TRBD1 is a possible D gene (6 bases). The TCR comes from a woman aged 25 to 39 who had recovered from COVID-19. CDR3 loop: CASSQDRGLGGYTF. In DNA, the CDR3 is TGCGCCAGCAGCCAAGACAGGGGTCTCGGTGGCTACACCTTC.